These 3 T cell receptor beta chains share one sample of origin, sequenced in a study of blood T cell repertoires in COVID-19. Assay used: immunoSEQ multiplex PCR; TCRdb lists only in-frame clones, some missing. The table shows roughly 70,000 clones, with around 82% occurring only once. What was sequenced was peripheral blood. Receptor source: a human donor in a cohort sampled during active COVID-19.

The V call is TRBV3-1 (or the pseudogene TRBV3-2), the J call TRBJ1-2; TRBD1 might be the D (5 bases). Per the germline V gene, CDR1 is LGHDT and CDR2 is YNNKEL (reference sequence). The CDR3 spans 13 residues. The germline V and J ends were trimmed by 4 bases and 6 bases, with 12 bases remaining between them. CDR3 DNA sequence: TGTGCCAGCAGCCCGGGAGGGGTTGATGGCTACACCTTC. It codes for CASSPGGVDGYTF.

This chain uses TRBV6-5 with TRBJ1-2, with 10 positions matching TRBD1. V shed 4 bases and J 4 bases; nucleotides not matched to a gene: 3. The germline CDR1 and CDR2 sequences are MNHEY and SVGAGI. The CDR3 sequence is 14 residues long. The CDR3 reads CASSLRDRGYGYTF. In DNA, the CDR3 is TGTGCCAGCAGTTTGAGGGACAGGGGCTATGGCTACACCTTC.

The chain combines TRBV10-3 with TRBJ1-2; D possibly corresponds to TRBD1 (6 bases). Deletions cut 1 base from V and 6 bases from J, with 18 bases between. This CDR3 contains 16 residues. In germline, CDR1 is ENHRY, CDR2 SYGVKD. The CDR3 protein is CAISEFNRDTRNGYTF. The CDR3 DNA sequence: TGTGCCATCAGTGAGTTCAACCGGGACACAAGAAATGGCTACACCTTC.